These T cell receptor beta chains were read from a single sample in a study of T cell responses to AZD1222 COVID-19 vaccine. Profiling relied on immunoSEQ multiplex PCR, and the TCRdb table lists in-frame clones only, not all of them. The table shows 13,000 or so clones, with around 80% occurring only once. The sequences come from peripheral blood, collected 28 days after the second AZD1222 dose. Every receptor here comes from an adult who received the AZD1222 COVID-19 vaccine. Each CDR3 is given with its conserved first and last residue. Each record gives: J gene, V gene, D gene, CDR3 length, clone size, CDR3 protein, CDR3 DNA. The D gene is left open where the match is weak. Only part of the rows carry a size: once, few, many, or a class if the clone is expanded.

>TRBJ1-2|TRBV27|TRBD1|14|NA
CASSIGQGDYGYTF
TGTGCCAGCAGTATAGGACAGGGGGACTATGGCTACACCTTC
>TRBJ1-5|TRBV6-2/TRBV6-3|NA|13|NA
CASSYDFGQPQHF
TGTGCCAGCAGTTACGACTTTGGACAGCCCCAGCATTTT
>TRBJ1-2|TRBV5-1|NA|11|few
CASSEADGYTF
TGCGCCAGCTCCGAGGCAGATGGCTACACCTTC
>TRBJ1-4|TRBV6-5|NA|15|once
CASSYGDPTNEKLFF
TGTGCCAGCAGTTATGGGGATCCAACTAATGAAAAACTGTTTTTT
>TRBJ2-3|TRBV4-1|TRBD1|16|NA
CASEIRLGRTGDTQYF
TGCGCCAGCGAAATCCGACTCGGAAGGACAGGGGATACGCAGTATTTT
>TRBJ1-4|TRBV6-5|NA|15|NA
CASRPAPYGVEKLFF
TGTGCCAGCAGACCGGCCCCCTATGGCGTTGAAAAACTGTTTTTT
>TRBJ2-7|TRBV28|TRBD1|15|NA
CASSLGGTGQGEQYF
TGTGCCAGCAGTTTAGGCGGGACAGGGCAAGGCGAGCAGTACTTC
>TRBJ1-1|TRBV2|NA|13|NA
CASTKGWGTEAFF
TGTGCCAGCACCAAGGGGTGGGGCACTGAAGCTTTCTTT
>TRBJ2-7|TRBV3-1/TRBV3-2|NA|15|once
CASSQGPGSNYEQYF
TGTGCCAGCAGCCAAGGGCCGGGAAGCAACTACGAGCAGTACTTC
>TRBJ1-1|TRBV27|NA|13|NA
CASRGRWNTEAFF
TGTGCCAGCAGGGGACGGTGGAACACTGAAGCTTTCTTT
>TRBJ1-1|TRBV27|NA|14|NA
CASSVPDGNTEAFF
TGTGCCAGCAGTGTCCCCGACGGGAACACTGAAGCTTTCTTT
>TRBJ2-7|TRBV7-6|TRBD2|17|NA
CASCRAGGLAGAYEQYF
TGTGCCAGCTGTAGAGCCGGCGGGCTAGCGGGGGCGTACGAGCAGTACTTC
>TRBJ1-1|TRBV27|NA|15|once
CASSLYRSMNTEAFF
TGTGCCAGCAGTTTATACAGATCTATGAACACTGAAGCTTTCTTT
>TRBJ1-1|TRBV5-1|TRBD1|14|once
CASSRQGAGTEAFF
TGCGCCAGCAGCCGACAGGGGGCGGGGACTGAAGCTTTCTTT
>TRBJ2-7|TRBV6-2/TRBV6-3|TRBD2|17|few
CASSFETSGSPIYEQYF
TGTGCCAGCAGTTTCGAAACTAGCGGGAGCCCAATCTACGAGCAGTACTTC
>TRBJ2-7|TRBV7-3|TRBD1|14|NA
CASSPTGATYEQYF
TGTGCCAGCAGCCCGACAGGGGCGACTTACGAGCAGTACTTC
>TRBJ2-7|TRBV7-9|TRBD2|15|few
CASSPSGSGVFEQYF
TGTGCCAGCAGCCCGTCCGGTAGCGGGGTGTTCGAGCAGTACTTC
>TRBJ2-3|TRBV10-3|TRBD2|16|NA
CAISDPGTSGGVPQYF
TGTGCCATCAGTGACCCCGGGACTAGCGGGGGGGTCCCGCAGTATTTT
>TRBJ1-1|TRBV19|NA|13|NA
CASKLQMNTEAFF
TGTGCCAGTAAATTGCAGATGAACACTGAAGCTTTCTTT
>TRBJ2-5|TRBV29-1|TRBD2|14|once
CSVAGLAGGETQYF
TGCAGCGTTGCTGGACTAGCGGGGGGGGAGACCCAGTACTTC
>TRBJ2-7|TRBV7-9|TRBD2|15|large
CASSGTSGRPNEQYF
TGTGCCAGCAGCGGAACTAGCGGGAGGCCTAACGAGCAGTACTTC
>TRBJ2-3|TRBV13|NA|16|NA
CASSLGGVPSTDTQYF
TGTGCCAGCAGCTTAGGCGGGGTCCCTAGCACAGATACGCAGTATTTT
>TRBJ2-7|TRBV28|NA|16|NA
CASSFVGEGRAYEQYF
TGTGCCAGCAGTTTTGTGGGTGAAGGCAGAGCCTACGAGCAGTACTTC
>TRBJ1-4|TRBV5-4|NA|17|NA
CASSFLGGTVAGEKLFF
TGTGCCAGCAGCTTTCTTGGTGGTACGGTAGCAGGGGAAAAACTGTTTTTT
>TRBJ2-3|TRBV6-2/TRBV6-3|TRBD2|14|NA
CASSYTRETDTQYF
TGTGCCAGCAGTTACACGCGGGAGACAGATACGCAGTATTTT
>TRBJ2-5|TRBV5-6|NA|14|NA
CASSLQTAQETQYF
TGTGCCAGCAGCTTGCAGACCGCACAAGAGACCCAGTACTTC
>TRBJ1-2|TRBV28|TRBD1|11|once
CAMHRGNGYTF
TGTGCCATGCACAGGGGAAACGGCTACACCTTC
>TRBJ1-2|TRBV5-6|NA|13|NA
CASSLWGTYGYTF
TGTGCCAGCAGCTTATGGGGGACCTATGGCTACACCTTC
>TRBJ2-7|TRBV4-2|NA|14|NA
CASSQADSSYEQYF
TGTGCCAGCAGCCAAGCGGACAGCTCCTACGAGCAGTACTTC
>TRBJ2-1|TRBV24-1|TRBD1|13|few
CATQDRWRNEQFF
TGTGCCACACAGGACAGGTGGAGGAATGAGCAGTTCTTC
>TRBJ1-2|TRBV30|NA|15|NA
CAWSHIKQGKRGYTF
TGTGCCTGGAGTCATATTAAACAGGGAAAGCGGGGCTACACCTTC
>TRBJ1-6|TRBV2|TRBD1|16|NA
CASIWDRANDNSPLHF
TGTGCCAGTATCTGGGACAGGGCTAACGATAATTCACCCCTCCACTTT
>TRBJ2-7|TRBV30|TRBD2|13|NA
CAWTGRVTYEQYF
TGTGCCTGGACCGGGAGGGTCACCTACGAGCAGTACTTC
>TRBJ1-5|TRBV28|NA|12|NA
CASSGEEQPQHF
TGTGCCAGCAGTGGGGAAGAACAGCCCCAGCATTTT
>TRBJ2-5|TRBV2|NA|14|NA
CASSSGTVQETQYF
TGTGCCAGCAGTTCCGGGACCGTCCAAGAGACCCAGTACTTC
>TRBJ2-7|TRBV11-2|NA|14|NA
CASSTSTGTYEQYF
TGTGCCAGCAGCACCTCGACAGGAACCTACGAGCAGTACTTC
>TRBJ1-3|TRBV6-5|NA|13|NA
CASTIGNGNTIYF
TGTGCCAGCACGATAGGGAATGGAAACACCATATATTTT
>TRBJ1-5|TRBV7-9|NA|14|NA
CASSPQVSNQPQHF
TGTGCCAGCAGCCCCCAGGTGAGCAATCAGCCCCAGCATTTT
>TRBJ1-1|TRBV27|TRBD1|17|NA
CASSPKRTGPTNTEAFF
TGTGCCAGCAGTCCGAAACGGACAGGCCCAACAAACACTGAAGCTTTCTTT
>TRBJ2-3|TRBV29-1|NA|17|NA
CSVEERGQGDLTDTQYF
TGCAGCGTTGAAGAAAGGGGACAAGGGGATCTTACAGATACGCAGTATTTT
>TRBJ1-6|TRBV5-1|NA|16|NA
CASSPTLWGNNSPLHF
TGCGCCAGCAGCCCGACTCTTTGGGGAAATAATTCACCCCTCCACTTT
>TRBJ2-7|TRBV6-5|TRBD1|15|NA
CASKPRTGISYEQYF
TGTGCCAGCAAACCGCGGACAGGGATATCCTACGAGCAGTACTTC
>TRBJ1-2|TRBV5-1|NA|14|few
CASSPGGANYGYTF
TGCGCCAGCAGCCCCGGGGGGGCTAACTATGGCTACACCTTC
>TRBJ1-2|TRBV6-5|NA|13|few
CASSYDGNYGYTF
TGTGCCAGCAGTTATGACGGTAACTATGGCTACACCTTC
>TRBJ2-7|TRBV5-1|TRBD1|15|NA
CASSPGQGTSYEQYF
TGCGCCAGCAGCCCGGGACAGGGCACTTCCTACGAGCAGTACTTC
>TRBJ1-5|TRBV4-2|NA|18|few
CASSQDGMRDGRNQPQHF
TGTGCCAGCAGCCAAGATGGTATGAGGGATGGGCGGAATCAGCCCCAGCATTTT
>TRBJ2-1|TRBV5-4|TRBD2|15|NA
CASSLSGGARNEQFF
TGTGCCAGCAGCTTGTCCGGGGGGGCTCGGAATGAGCAGTTCTTC
>TRBJ1-4|TRBV18|NA|15|few
CASSPSGTRDEKLFF
TGTGCCAGCTCACCCTCCGGTACGCGTGATGAAAAACTGTTTTTT
>TRBJ1-1|TRBV19|NA|13|NA
CASSTQVNTEAFF
TGTGCCAGTAGTACGCAGGTGAACACTGAAGCTTTCTTT
>TRBJ2-2|TRBV28|TRBD2|14|NA
CASWDYTNTGELFF
TGTGCCAGCTGGGACTACACGAACACCGGGGAGCTGTTTTTT
>TRBJ2-7|TRBV19|NA|13|NA
CASSIDAGKEQYF
TGTGCCAGTAGTATAGACGCGGGGAAAGAGCAGTACTTC
>TRBJ2-2|TRBV6-4|NA|16|NA
CASSDPARRGPGELFF
TGTGCCAGCAGTGACCCGGCGAGGAGGGGTCCCGGGGAGCTGTTTTTT
>TRBJ2-1|TRBV6-5|TRBD1|14|NA
CASRRDSVYNEQFF
TGTGCCAGCAGAAGGGACAGCGTGTACAATGAGCAGTTCTTC
>TRBJ1-3|TRBV27|NA|16|NA
CASSFLGWDFGNTIYF
TGTGCCAGCAGTTTTCTGGGCTGGGATTTCGGAAACACCATATATTTT
>TRBJ1-5|TRBV9|TRBD1|15|NA
CASGTGDYSNQPQHF
TGTGCCAGCGGGACAGGGGATTATAGCAATCAGCCCCAGCATTTT
>TRBJ2-6|TRBV6-1|NA|16|few
CASSEVTGTGANVLTF
TGTGCCAGCAGTGAAGTAACAGGGACTGGGGCCAACGTCCTGACTTTC
>TRBJ1-5|TRBV6-2/TRBV6-3|NA|18|NA
CASSYSTHSDHSNQPQHF
TGTGCCAGCAGTTACTCGACCCATTCCGATCATAGCAATCAGCCCCAGCATTTT
>TRBJ2-7|TRBV5-4|NA|15|NA
CASSPDSFRLYEQYF
TGTGCCAGCAGCCCGGACTCATTCCGCCTCTACGAGCAGTACTTC
>TRBJ1-3|TRBV3-1/TRBV3-2|NA|15|NA
CASSGVLHARNTIYF
TGTGCCAGCAGCGGCGTACTTCACGCACGAAACACCATATATTTT